These 22 T cell receptor beta chains share one sample of origin, sequenced in a study of shared clonotypes between healthy human individuals. Using immunoSEQ multiplex PCR, the repertoire was profiled, and TCRdb retains in-frame clones only, with some absent. The sample has 450,000 to 500,000 clones; 79% are singletons. The sample taken for sequencing was PBMCs. The receptors come from a woman in her thirties or forties in good health. Some clones in this sample may be carry-over from other donors' samples.

V usage is TRBV19 and J usage is TRBJ1-4; TRBD1 matches at 7 bases. From germline, CDR1 is LNHDA and CDR2 SQIVND (reference sequence). The J segment lost 0 bases and the V segment lost 4 bases, leaving 8 bases of the junction unmatched. There are 17 residues in the CDR3. This CDR3 is CASSRQGLYATNEKLFF. For the CDR3, the DNA is TGTGCCAGTAGTAGACAGGGCCTATACGCAACTAATGAAAAACTGTTTTTT.

The V call is TRBV18, the J call TRBJ1-1; D may be TRBD1 (5 bases). V gave up 1 base and J gave up 3 bases, with 6 bases separating them. In germline, CDR1 is KGHSH, CDR2 LQKENI. The CDR3 is made up of 13 amino acids. The chain's CDR3 is CASSPQGYTEAFF. As DNA, the CDR3 is TGTGCCAGCTCACCACAGGGGTACACTGAAGCTTTCTTT.

The CDR3 DNA is TGCGCCAGCAGCCAGAGACAGACCACCGGGGAGCTGTTTTTT. The encoded protein is CASSQRQTTGELFF. This rearrangement joins TRBV5-1 to TRBJ2-2, with D possibly being TRBD1 (5 bases). The CDR3 runs to 14 residues. Between the trimmed V and J ends, which lost 4 bases and 4 bases, there was a span of 11 bases. CDR1 is SGHRS, CDR2 YFSETQ, per germline.

The CDR3 DNA is TGCGCCAGCAGCCAACTCACAGCCACAACTAATGAAAAACTGTTTTTT. Amino acid sequence: CASSQLTATTNEKLFF. The chain carries TRBV4-1 and TRBJ1-4, with D uncertain. The CDR3 has 16 residues. V lost 2 bases, J lost 0 bases, and 10 bases lay in between. Germline CDR1 reads MGHRA; CDR2 reads YSYEKL.

The chain carries TRBV21-1 and TRBJ2-3; the table's D gene call, TRBD1, was not cross checked with the DNA. TRBV21-1 has pseudogene status. This CDR3 is 17 amino acids long. CDR3 bases: TGTGCCAGCAGCGGGATGACAGGGGTCCCAGCGGGAGATACGCAGTATTTT. Translation gives CASSGMTGVPAGDTQYF.

The rearrangement joins TRBV29-1 to TRBJ2-5; D remains ambiguous. The ends were cut back, 4 bases at V and 2 bases at J, with 2 bases in the middle. The CDR3 runs 10 residues. CDR1 is SQVTM and CDR2 is ANQGSEA in the germline V gene. In nucleotides, the CDR3 is TGCAGCGTTGGACAAGAGACCCAGTACTTC. Protein product: CSVGQETQYF.

The genes are TRBV19 and TRBJ1-5; D is perhaps TRBD1 (5 bases). V gave up 2 bases and J gave up 5 bases, with 10 bases separating them. Looked up from germline, CDR1 is LNHDA and CDR2 is SQIVND (reference sequence). The CDR3 has 14 amino acids. CDR3 amino acids: CASSITGSDQPQHF. The CDR3 nucleotides are TGTGCCAGTAGTATAACAGGTTCTGATCAGCCCCAGCATTTT.

This chain links TRBV19 with TRBJ2-3; 8 bases are shared with TRBD2. Germline V gene lookup returns CDR1 LNHDA and CDR2 SQIVND (reference sequence). J was trimmed by 2 bases and V by 8 bases; bases with no gene match: 6. The CDR3 length is 14 residues. CDR3 protein: CASSAGAFTDTQYF. Here the CDR3 DNA reads TGTGCCAGTTCAGCGGGAGCATTCACAGATACGCAGTATTTT.

This clone was detected only a few times. The J gene is TRBJ1-5, the V gene TRBV19; maybe TRBD1 (5 bases). CDR1 and CDR2 from the germline V gene are LNHDA and SQIVND (reference sequence). The V and J ends lost 5 bases and 6 bases respectively, with 14 bases between them. This CDR3 comprises 14 residues. The CDR3 bases are TGTGCCAGTAGTCCCACGGTTAGGGGTCAGCCCCAGCATTTT. Protein sequence: CASSPTVRGQPQHF.

The chain combines TRBV27 with TRBJ2-1; TRBD1 aligns across 10 bases. Germline CDR1 is MNHEY and CDR2 is SMNVEV (reference sequence). With V trimmed by 5 bases and J by 7 bases, 8 bases remained unmatched. This CDR3 comprises 15 residues. The CDR3 bases are TGTGCCAGCAGTCGTGGACAGGGGGTCGTTAATGAGCAGTTCTTC. Translating gives CASSRGQGVVNEQFF.

The chain links TRBV10-3 to TRBJ2-7; TRBD2 aligns across 9 bases. Trimming removed 0 bases from V and 2 bases from J; junction bases left unmatched: 11. Per germline, CDR1 ENHRY and CDR2 SYGVKD. The CDR3 length is 18 residues. The chain's CDR3 is CAISESRSSGILAYEQYF. CDR3 coding DNA: TGTGCCATCAGTGAGTCCCGCTCTAGCGGGATCCTCGCCTACGAGCAGTACTTC.

The V call is TRBV28, the J call TRBJ1-5; D possibly corresponds to TRBD1 (6 bases). Germline loops: CDR1 MDHEN, CDR2 SYDVKM. CDR3 length equals 17 residues. Trimming stripped 5 bases from V and 6 bases from J, with 23 bases between. The CDR3 is CASSPMELTGWSQPQHF. Here the CDR3 DNA reads TGTGCCAGCAGTCCAATGGAACTTACAGGGTGGAGTCAGCCCCAGCATTTT.

A remark on this clone: No conserved phenylalanine or tryptophan ends this CDR3, so it is likely a read error. The chain joins TRBV7-3 to TRBJ2-7, with 8 nucleotides matching TRBD1. V lost 5 bases, J lost 1 base, and 4 bases stayed unmatched. There are 14 residues in the CDR3. Per germline, CDR1 SGHTA and CDR2 FQGTGA. In nucleotides, the CDR3 is TGTGCCAGCAGCCTCACAGGGGGTTCCTACGAGCAGTACCTC. Its translation: CASSLTGGSYEQYL.

This clone was detected only a few times. V usage is TRBV7-9 and J usage is TRBJ2-3; the D gene is possibly TRBD2 (5 bases). Looked up from germline, CDR1 is SEHNR and CDR2 is FQNEAQ (reference sequence). V was shortened by 5 bases and J by 0 bases, with 15 bases between the two germline ends. The CDR3 runs 16 residues. This CDR3 is CASSPAGYPSTDTQYF. As DNA, the CDR3 is TGTGCCAGCAGCCCGGCGGGCTATCCTAGCACAGATACGCAGTATTTT.

With respect to this clone: An end of the junction differs from the germline gene, which may be a read error. The chain is built from TRBV18 and TRBJ2-3; either TRBD1 or TRBD2 may supply D (6 bases each). CDR3 length: 15 amino acids. Germline V gene data show CDR1 as KGHSH and CDR2 as LQKENI. This CDR3 is CASSPSGAGTGTQYF. CDR3 bases: TGTGCCAGCTCACCCTCGGGGGCGGGCACAGGTACGCAGTATTTT.

The chain couples TRBV28 to TRBJ2-5, with 9 bases identical to TRBD2. Trimming cost V 4 bases and J 1 base; bases outside gene matches: 4. From germline, CDR1 is MDHEN and CDR2 SYDVKM. This CDR3 has 15 residues. The CDR3 region has the DNA TGTGCCAGCAGTTCTGCGGGAGGGACCCAAGAGACCCAGTACTTC. Encoded protein: CASSSAGGTQETQYF.

V gene TRBV6-5 combines with J gene TRBJ2-3; D ambiguous. The CDR3 runs to 14 residues. The V gene lost 1 base and the J gene lost 4 bases, with 9 bases spanning the gap. In germline, CDR1 is MNHEY, CDR2 SVGAGI. CDR3 amino acids: CASSYLRESDTQYF. The CDR3 DNA reads as TGTGCCAGCAGTTACTTGAGAGAGTCAGATACGCAGTATTTT.

Only one count was recorded for this clone. The chain couples TRBV21-1 to TRBJ2-5; TRBD2, as called in the table, went unchecked against the DNA. TRBV21-1 is described as a pseudogene. The CDR3 sequence is 18 residues long. CDR3 bases: TGTGCCAGCAGCAAATTTGAACTAGCGGGAGGAGGCAGGGAGACCCAGTACTTC. This translates into CASSKFELAGGGRETQYF.

The V gene is TRBV7-8, the J gene TRBJ2-7, with 16 bases fitting TRBD2. Germline CDR1 is SGHVS and CDR2 is FQNEAQ. The CDR3 length is 19 residues. Losses at the gene ends were 4 bases for V and 5 bases for J; bases not matched to a gene: 14. Here the CDR3 DNA reads TGTGCCAGCAGCTCCGCGACCGGGACTAGCGGGAGGGCCGAGAACGAGCAGTACTTC. The encoded protein is CASSSATGTSGRAENEQYF. The full variable domain, completed using reference TRBV7-8 and TRBJ2-7, is GAGVSQSPRYKVAKRGQDVALRCDPISGHVSLFWYQQALGQGPEFLTYFQNEAQLDKSGLPSDRFFAERPEGSVSTLKIQRTQQEDSAVYLCASSSATGTSGRAENEQYFGPGTRLTVT.

The chain is built from TRBV18 and TRBJ2-1, with D possibly TRBD2 on 5 matching bases. V lost 0 bases and J lost 3, with 12 bases in between. Germline assignment: CDR1 KGHSH and CDR2 LQKENI. CDR3 length: 16 amino acids. The CDR3 reads CASSPPNVALYNEQFF. CDR3 nucleotide sequence: TGTGCCAGCTCACCACCAAATGTAGCGCTCTACAATGAGCAGTTCTTC.

The chain joins TRBV4-2 to TRBJ1-4; a possible D gene is TRBD1 (5 bases). Trimming took off 4 bases at V and 5 bases at J, with 11 bases between the two ends. The CDR3 spans 14 residues. Germline assignment: CDR1 LGHNA and CDR2 YNFKEQ. CDR3 sequence: CASSRTNRNEKLFF. For the CDR3, the DNA is TGTGCCAGCAGCCGAACAAACAGGAATGAAAAACTGTTTTTT.

This clone was recorded once. The genes are TRBV28 and TRBJ1-4, with D possibly matching TRBD1 (5 bases). This CDR3 contains 14 residues. V shed 7 bases and J shed 4 bases, with 13 bases lying between them. Per the germline V gene, CDR1 is MDHEN and CDR2 is SYDVKM. The CDR3 DNA sequence: TGTGCCAGCACTGTACGGGGCCTTAATGAAAAACTGTTTTTT. Translation gives CASTVRGLNEKLFF.